What follows describes a single T cell receptor beta chain. By share, this clonotype ranks as medium-sized (0.01 to 0.1%). The antigen it recognizes is unknown. Base qualities are not recorded, but no much larger clone differs from it by a single base. Per the publication, the time point label means: after trial treatment. The intended sense of this specimen's treatment or condition label: LDRT plus nivolumab, ipilimumab, low-dose cyclophosphamide and aspirin (RACIN trial). The donors came from RACIN, which was a single-arm phase I dose-escalation trial that paired nivolumab and ipilimumab with aspirin, low-dose cyclophosphamide and low-dose radiotherapy. Patients were eligible if they had advanced solid tumors that were TIL-negative. Sequencing was performed on an Illumina HiSeq 2500. To make first-strand cDNA, Superscript III was used along with a set of TRAV- and TRBV-specific primers so that both the TCRalpha and TCRbeta chains were covered. TCRs were amplified for about 18 PCR cycles with Phusion, using a constant-region primer paired with the adapter attached to the V primers. The MessageAmp II aRNA Amplification Kit was used to amplify the isolated mRNA, with in vitro transcription run for roughly 15 hours at 37 degrees C. The Dynabeads mRNA DIRECT Purification Kit was used to isolate the mRNA for TCR sequencing. Indexed Illumina adapters were added in a second approximately 25-cycle Phusion PCR, and the resulting products were purified with AMPure XP beads. The study's processing was this. Using custom Perl scripts, TCR sequences that encoded the same protein were pooled, out-of-frame sequences were dropped, and the abundance of each clonotype was calculated. TCR sequences supported by only a single read were excluded from analysis. The metrics used to describe the repertoires included Shannon entropy, Gini index, clonality, richness, and the frequency of TCRs shared between repertoires. In TCRdb, the public reads were trimmed at Q25 with fastp and aligned with MiXCR, with productive beta chains retained. Rows merge per CDR3 protein into single entries with the most common DNA and genes. In this record, the V and J calls reflect TCRdb's handling and not the investigators' own analysis. For this sample the table gives under 40,000 distinct CDR3 sequences, of which 45% to 55% were detected only once. In total, the top ten clones hold about 5.7% of the sample.

This entry comes from a study of low-dose radiotherapy and immunotherapy resistance in tumors (dated by TCRdb to between 2021 and 2022). At the level of the whole study: Cohort 1 received 0.5 Gy per fraction every 2 weeks, with a prescribed total PTV dose of 6.5 Gy. Cyclophosphamide 200 mg/m2 was administered intravenously every two weeks, one day before each radiation and immunotherapy administration. Starting on cycle 1 day 1, patients took 300 mg of aspirin by mouth once a day for four cycles. The translational analysis covered eight patients: three from the first dose cohort and the first five from the second dose cohort. No randomization into treatment groups was done for the people taking part in the trial. For Cohort 2, the dose was 1 Gy per fraction given every two weeks, adding up to 13 Gy in total across 26 weeks. Nivolumab and ipilimumab were both given intravenously, with nivolumab at a 240 mg flat dose every two weeks and ipilimumab at 1 mg/kg every six weeks.

The TCR sequence derives from a male donor with gallbladder cancer. The sample here was PBMCs, taken after low-dose radiotherapy plus immunotherapy.

The CDR3 region has the sequence CASSYSAGDQETQYF. The bases are TGTGCCAGCAGTTACTCCGCCGGGGACCAAGAGACCCAGTACTTC. The V and J segments used are TRBV6-6 and TRBJ2-5; the D region possibly corresponds to TRBD2 (5 bases align). The CDR3 has 15 amino acids, counting the end cysteine and phenylalanine. Of the read, only the CDR3 DNA is kept; its 45 bases are in frame from base 1. The germline V gene (reference sequence) gives CDR1 as MNHNY and CDR2 as SVGAGI. V and J lose 0 bases and 0 bases, and a span of 8 bases separates them.